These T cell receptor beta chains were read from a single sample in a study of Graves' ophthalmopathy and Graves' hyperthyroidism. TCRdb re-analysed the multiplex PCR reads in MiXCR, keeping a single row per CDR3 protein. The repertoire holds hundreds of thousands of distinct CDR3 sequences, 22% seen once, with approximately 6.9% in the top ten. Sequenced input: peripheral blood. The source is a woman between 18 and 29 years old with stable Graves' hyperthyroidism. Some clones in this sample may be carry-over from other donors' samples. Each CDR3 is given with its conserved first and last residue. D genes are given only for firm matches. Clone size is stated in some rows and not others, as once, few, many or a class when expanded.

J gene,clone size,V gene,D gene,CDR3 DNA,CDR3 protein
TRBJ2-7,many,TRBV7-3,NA,TGTGCCAGCAGCCCGTTTGAGGGGAGCGAGCAGTACTTC,CASSPFEGSEQYF
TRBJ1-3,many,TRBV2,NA,TGTGCCAGCAGGCCCGGAGGCGCTGGAAACACCATATATTTT,CASRPGGAGNTIYF
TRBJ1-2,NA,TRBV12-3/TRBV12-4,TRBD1,TGTGCCAGCAGTTTTGTACGGGACAGGGCCGGCTACACCTTC,CASSFVRDRAGYTF
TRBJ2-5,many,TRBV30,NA,TGTGCCTGGAGGAGGGATCAAGAGACCCAGTACTTC,CAWRRDQETQYF
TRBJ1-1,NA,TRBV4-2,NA,TGTGCCAGCAGCCAAGACGGGGGAATTGGCACTGAAGCTTTCTTT,CASSQDGGIGTEAFF
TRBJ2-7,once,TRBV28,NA,TGTGCCAGCAGTCCCTCAGCCGCGGCAGGGTCCTCCTACGAGCAGTACTTC,CASSPSAAAGSSYEQYF
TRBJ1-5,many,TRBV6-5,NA,TGTGCCAGCAGTAACAGGGCTGATCAGCCCCAGCATTTT,CASSNRADQPQHF
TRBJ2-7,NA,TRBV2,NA,TGTGCCAGCAGTGAAGGGCCGACGGGAAGCTCCTACGAGCAGTACTTC,CASSEGPTGSSYEQYF
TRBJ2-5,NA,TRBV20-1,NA,TGCAGTGCTATCCGCGGGGGCGGGGGACCGTACCAAGAGACCCAGTACTTC,CSAIRGGGGPYQETQYF
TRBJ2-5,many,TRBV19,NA,TGTGCCAGTAGCGTTGATGGGATCCAAGAGACCCAGTACTTC,CASSVDGIQETQYF
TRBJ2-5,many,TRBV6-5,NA,TGTGCCAGCAGTTACTCCGGCGAGGGGGTAGAGACCAAGTACTTC,CASSYSGEGVETKYF
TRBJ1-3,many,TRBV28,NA,TGTGCCAGCAGGACCCCAAGCTCTGGAAACACCATATATTTT,CASRTPSSGNTIYF
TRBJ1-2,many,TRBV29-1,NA,TGCAGCGTTGCAAGGGCAGAAGGCTACACCTTC,CSVARAEGYTF
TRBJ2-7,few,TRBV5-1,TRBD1,TGCGCCAGCAGCTTGGAGGGGACAGACTTAATCGAGCAGTACTTC,CASSLEGTDLIEQYF
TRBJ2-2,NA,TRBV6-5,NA,TGTGCCAGCAGTTACTTGGCCAGTGCGAACACCGGGGAGCTGTTTTTT,CASSYLASANTGELFF
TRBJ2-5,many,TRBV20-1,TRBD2,TGCAGTGCTGCTGTAGCGGGAGTGGAGACCCAGTACTTC,CSAAVAGVETQYF
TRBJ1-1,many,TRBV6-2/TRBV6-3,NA,TGTGCCAGCAGTTACCTGGGAGGCATGACCACTGAAGCTTTCTTT,CASSYLGGMTTEAFF
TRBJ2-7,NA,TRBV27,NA,TGTGCCAGCAGCCGAGGTGTGGTCTCAGGGATCTTCTACGAGCAGTACTTC,CASSRGVVSGIFYEQYF
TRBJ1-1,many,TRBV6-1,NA,TGTGCCAGCACCCGAACGGGCGGGACCGACACTGAAGCTTTCTTT,CASTRTGGTDTEAFF
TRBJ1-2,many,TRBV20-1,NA,TGCAGTGCTAGAGATTCGACAGGACCTTCTAACTATGGCTACACCTTC,CSARDSTGPSNYGYTF
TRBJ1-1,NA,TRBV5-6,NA,TGTGCCAGCACCCCTCCCATTTGGCAGGGTGGCGACACTGAAGCTTTCTTT,CASTPPIWQGGDTEAFF
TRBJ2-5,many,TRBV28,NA,TGTGCCAGCAGCTCGGGCCGGAGGGCGACCCAGTACTTC,CASSSGRRATQYF
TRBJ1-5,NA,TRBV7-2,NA,TGTGCCAGCAGCTTGGATAACCATCCCCAGCATTTT,CASSLDNHPQHF
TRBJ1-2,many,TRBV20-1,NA,TGCAGTGCTAGAGCCACGGGGGCTGCTTCTAACTATGGCTACACCTTC,CSARATGAASNYGYTF
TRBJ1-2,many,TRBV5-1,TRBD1,TGCGCCAGCAGCTTAGAGGGGGCGGAAAACTATGGCTACACCTTC,CASSLEGAENYGYTF
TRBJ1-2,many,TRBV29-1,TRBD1,TGCAGCGTCATTGGAGGGGGCGGTGGCTACACCTTC,CSVIGGGGGYTF
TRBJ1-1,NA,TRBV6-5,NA,TGTGCCAGCAGTTACTCGGAGGGGTCTGAAGCTTTCTTT,CASSYSEGSEAFF
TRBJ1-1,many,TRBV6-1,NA,TGTGCCAGCAGCCCCCAGGCAATCAACACTGAAGCTTTCTTT,CASSPQAINTEAFF
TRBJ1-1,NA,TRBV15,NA,TGTGCCACCAGCAGAGGTTTGCAGTTCGAAGCTTTCTTT,CATSRGLQFEAFF
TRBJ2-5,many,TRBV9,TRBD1,TGTGCCAGCAGCGGAATTAGGACAGGGGGAGAGGAGACCCAGTACTTC,CASSGIRTGGEETQYF
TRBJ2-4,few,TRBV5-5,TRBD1,TGTGCCAGCAGCTTTCATCGGGACAGGGGACCAAAGAGCATTCAGTACTTC,CASSFHRDRGPKSIQYF
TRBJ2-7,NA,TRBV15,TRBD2,TGTGCCACCAGCAGAGATACGGGACTATCCTACGAGCAGTACTTC,CATSRDTGLSYEQYF
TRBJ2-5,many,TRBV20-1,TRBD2,TGCAGTGCCGCCGGGACTAGCGCACGAACTAAAGAGACCCAGTACTTC,CSAAGTSARTKETQYF
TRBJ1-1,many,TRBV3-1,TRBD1,TGTGCCAGCAGCCAACTGGGACAGGGGGGAGATGAAGCTTTCTTT,CASSQLGQGGDEAFF
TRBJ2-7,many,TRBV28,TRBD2,TGTGCCAGCAGTTCCCCAAGCGGGAGTGGGTACGAGCAGTACTTC,CASSSPSGSGYEQYF
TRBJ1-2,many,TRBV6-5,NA,TGTGCCAGCAGTTCGTGGGTGTTGGGGAGTTATGGCTACACCTTC,CASSSWVLGSYGYTF
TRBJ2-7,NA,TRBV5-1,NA,TGCGCCAGCAGCTTAGGGGGAGAAGAATACGAGCAGTACTTC,CASSLGGEEYEQYF
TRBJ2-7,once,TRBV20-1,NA,TGCAGTGCCCCACTGGGGGCGGCAAGCTCCTACGAGCAGTACTTC,CSAPLGAASSYEQYF
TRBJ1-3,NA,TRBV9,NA,TGTGCCAGCAGCGTAGAGGAGGGGTCTGGTGGAAACACCATATGTTTT,CASSVEEGSGGNTICF
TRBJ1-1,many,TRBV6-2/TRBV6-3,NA,TGTGCCAGCAGCACAGAGCCGAACACTGAAGCTTTCTTT,CASSTEPNTEAFF
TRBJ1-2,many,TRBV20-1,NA,TGCAGTGCTAGGGCCATTAACTATGGCTACACCTTC,CSARAINYGYTF
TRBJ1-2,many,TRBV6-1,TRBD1,TGTGCCAGCAGTGAAGGGACAGGGTATGGCTACACCTTC,CASSEGTGYGYTF
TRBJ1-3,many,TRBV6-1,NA,TGTGCCAGCAGTGACCCGGGATACTCTGGAAACACCATATATTTT,CASSDPGYSGNTIYF
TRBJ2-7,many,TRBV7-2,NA,TGTGCCAGCAGCCCCAACGCCTACGAGCAGTACTTC,CASSPNAYEQYF
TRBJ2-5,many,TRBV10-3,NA,TGTGCCATCAGTGTCCAACTACACCAAGAGACCCAGTACTTC,CAISVQLHQETQYF
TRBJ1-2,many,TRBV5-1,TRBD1,TGCGCCAGCAGCTTAACAACCGGGACAGTGAGCTATGGCTACACCTTC,CASSLTTGTVSYGYTF
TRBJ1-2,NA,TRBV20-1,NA,TGCAGTGCAGCCCTCAAGGTTAACTATGGCTACACCTTC,CSAALKVNYGYTF
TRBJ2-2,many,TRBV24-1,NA,TGTGCCACCAGTGATGTGTTAACCGGGGAGCTGTTTTTT,CATSDVLTGELFF
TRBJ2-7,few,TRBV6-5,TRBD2,TGTGCCAGCAGTTACTCTCCGGGGGGGAGGCAGTACTTC,CASSYSPGGRQYF
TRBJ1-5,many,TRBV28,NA,TGTGCCAGCAGTTTAAGGGATAGCAATCAGCCCCAGCATTTT,CASSLRDSNQPQHF
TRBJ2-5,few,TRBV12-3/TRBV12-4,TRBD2,TGTGCCAGCAGTTTACCCCCCCGGCGGGGGGGCCGGGAGACCCAGTACTTC,CASSLPPRRGGRETQYF
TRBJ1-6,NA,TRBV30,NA,TGTGCCTGGATAGGTCAAGCAGGGTCACCCCTCCACTTT,CAWIGQAGSPLHF
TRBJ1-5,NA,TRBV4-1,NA,TGCGCCAGCAGCCAAGATCTGAGAGGGAGCTATCAGCCCCAGCATTTT,CASSQDLRGSYQPQHF
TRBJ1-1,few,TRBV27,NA,TGTGCCAGCAGTCTCCGACCGGAGGATCAGTTGGGTGAAGCTTTCTTT,CASSLRPEDQLGEAFF
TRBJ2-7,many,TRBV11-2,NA,TGTGCCAGCAGCTTAGATGGGAAGGTTCCGTACTTC,CASSLDGKVPYF
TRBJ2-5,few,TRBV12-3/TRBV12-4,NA,TGTGCCAGCAGTTTAACCGGCGCGAGAGAGACCCAGTACTTC,CASSLTGARETQYF
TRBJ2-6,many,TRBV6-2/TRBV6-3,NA,TGTGCCAGCAGTTACAAGGGGGCGGGAGGGGCCAACGTCCTGACTTTC,CASSYKGAGGANVLTF
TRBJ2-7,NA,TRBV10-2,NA,TGCGCCAGCAGTGCAGTATTGGAGGTTCTTTCGTACGAGCAGTACTTC,CASSAVLEVLSYEQYF
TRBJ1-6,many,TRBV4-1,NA,TGCGCCAGCAGCCAAGGACAGCATAGCGGCTATTCACCCCTCCACTTT,CASSQGQHSGYSPLHF
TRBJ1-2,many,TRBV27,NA,TGTGCCAGCAGAGTTTACTCCGGAGCTAACTATGGCTACACCTTC,CASRVYSGANYGYTF